The clone carrying this T cell receptor (beta chain) was found many times. CDR1 and CDR2 (germline): MNHEY, SVGEGT. The V and J ends lost 2 bases and 6 bases, in that order; junction bases with no gene match: 7. The CDR3 is 15 amino acids. The sample is drawn from a study of early T cells in non-severe SARS-CoV-2 infection. Each single cDNA molecule received a unique molecular identifier. TCRdb reprocessed the 5' RACE reads via MiXCR and lists one record per CDR3 protein. The table includes under 85,000 distinct CDR3 sequences, roughly an eighth detected once. The sequenced sample consisted of whole blood. This receptor was obtained from an adult who was a healthcare worker with PCR-confirmed SARS-CoV-2 infection or an uninfected control (not recorded which). V and J are TRBV6-2 or TRBV6-3 and TRBJ2-1; 7 bases are shared with TRBD2. Here the CDR3 DNA reads TGTGCCAGCAGTTACACCGGGGACTACCCCAATGAGCAGTTCTTC. Its protein is CASSYTGDYPNEQFF.